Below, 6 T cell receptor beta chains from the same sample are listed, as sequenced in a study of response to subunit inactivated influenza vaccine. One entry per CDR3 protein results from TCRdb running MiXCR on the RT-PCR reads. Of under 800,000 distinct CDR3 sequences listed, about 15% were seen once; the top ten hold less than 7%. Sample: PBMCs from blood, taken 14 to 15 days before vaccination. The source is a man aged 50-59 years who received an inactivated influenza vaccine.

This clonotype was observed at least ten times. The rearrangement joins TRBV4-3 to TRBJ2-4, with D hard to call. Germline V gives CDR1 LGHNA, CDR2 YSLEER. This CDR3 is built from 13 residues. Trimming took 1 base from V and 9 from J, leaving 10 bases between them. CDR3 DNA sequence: TGCGCCAGCAGCCAAGTGTCCGGATCCATTCAGTACTTC. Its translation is CASSQVSGSIQYF.

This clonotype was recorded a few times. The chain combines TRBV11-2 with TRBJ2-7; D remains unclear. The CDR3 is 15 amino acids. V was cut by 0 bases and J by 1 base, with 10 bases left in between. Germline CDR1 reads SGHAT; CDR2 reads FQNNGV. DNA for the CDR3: TGTGCCAGCAGCTTAGAGTTGGCGCTATCCTACGAGCAGTACTTC. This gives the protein CASSLELALSYEQYF.

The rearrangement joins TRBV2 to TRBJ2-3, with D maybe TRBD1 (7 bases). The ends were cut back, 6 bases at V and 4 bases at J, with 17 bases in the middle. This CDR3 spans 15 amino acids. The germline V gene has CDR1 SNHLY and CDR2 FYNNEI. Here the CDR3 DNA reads TGTGCCAGCAGCGGAGACAGGGACTGGGCAGATACGCAGTATTTT. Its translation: CASSGDRDWADTQYF. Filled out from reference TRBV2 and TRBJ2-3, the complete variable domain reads EPEVTQTPSHQVTQMGQEVILRCVPISNHLYFYWYRQILGQKVEFLVSFYNNEISEKSEIFDDQFSVERPDGSNFTLKIRSTKLEDSAMYFCASSGDRDWADTQYFGPGTRLTVL.

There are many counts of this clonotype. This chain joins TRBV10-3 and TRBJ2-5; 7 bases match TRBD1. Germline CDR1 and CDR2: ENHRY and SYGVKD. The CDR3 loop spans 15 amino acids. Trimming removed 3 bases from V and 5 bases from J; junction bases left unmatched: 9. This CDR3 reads CAISEREGAGETQYF. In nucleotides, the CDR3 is TGTGCCATCAGTGAACGAGAGGGGGCTGGGGAGACCCAGTACTTC.

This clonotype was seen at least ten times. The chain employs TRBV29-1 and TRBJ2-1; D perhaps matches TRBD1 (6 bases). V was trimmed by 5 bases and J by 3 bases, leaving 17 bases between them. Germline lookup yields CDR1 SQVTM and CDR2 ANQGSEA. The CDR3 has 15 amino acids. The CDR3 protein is CSVPKPGHFYNEQFF. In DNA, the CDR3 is TGCAGCGTTCCCAAACCGGGACACTTCTACAATGAGCAGTTCTTC.

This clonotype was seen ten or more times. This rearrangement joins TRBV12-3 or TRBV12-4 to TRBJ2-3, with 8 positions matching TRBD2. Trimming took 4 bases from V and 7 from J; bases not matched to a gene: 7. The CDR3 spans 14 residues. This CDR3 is CASSSSGRVYTQYF. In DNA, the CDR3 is TGTGCCAGCAGTTCCAGCGGGAGAGTATATACGCAGTATTTT.